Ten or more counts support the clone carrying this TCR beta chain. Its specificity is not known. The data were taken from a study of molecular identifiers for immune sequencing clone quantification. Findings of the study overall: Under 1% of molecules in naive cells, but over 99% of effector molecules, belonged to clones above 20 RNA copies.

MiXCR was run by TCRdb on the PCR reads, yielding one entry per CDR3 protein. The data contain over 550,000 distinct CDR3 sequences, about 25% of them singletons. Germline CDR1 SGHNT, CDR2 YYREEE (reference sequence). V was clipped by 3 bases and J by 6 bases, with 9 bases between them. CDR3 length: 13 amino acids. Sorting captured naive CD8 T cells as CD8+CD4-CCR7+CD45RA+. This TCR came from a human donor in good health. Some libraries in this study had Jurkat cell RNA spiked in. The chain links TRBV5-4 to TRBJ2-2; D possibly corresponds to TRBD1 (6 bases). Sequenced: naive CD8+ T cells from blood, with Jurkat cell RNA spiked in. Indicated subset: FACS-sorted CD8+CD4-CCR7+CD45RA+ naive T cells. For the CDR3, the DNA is TGTGCCAGCAGCTCCAGGGGCGCCGGGGAGCTGTTTTTT. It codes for CASSSRGAGELFF.